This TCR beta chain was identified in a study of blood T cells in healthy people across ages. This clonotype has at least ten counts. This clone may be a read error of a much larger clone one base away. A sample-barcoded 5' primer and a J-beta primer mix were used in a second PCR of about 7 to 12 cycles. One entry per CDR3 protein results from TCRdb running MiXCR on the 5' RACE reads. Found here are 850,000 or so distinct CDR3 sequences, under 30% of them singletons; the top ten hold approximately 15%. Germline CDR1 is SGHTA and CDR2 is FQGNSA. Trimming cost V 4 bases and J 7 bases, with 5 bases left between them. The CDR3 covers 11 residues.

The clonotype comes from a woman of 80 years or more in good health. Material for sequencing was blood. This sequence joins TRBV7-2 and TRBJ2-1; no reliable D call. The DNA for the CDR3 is TGTGCCAGCAGCTCCCGGAATGAGCAGTTCTTC. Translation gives CASSSRNEQFF.